Detailed here is one T cell receptor (beta chain). This sample is drawn from a study of shared T cell receptors in the human thymus. Profiled with immunoSEQ multiplex PCR; TCRdb holds only in-frame clones, not every one. The sample yields about 540,000 clones, approximately 80% seen once. Germline V gene lookup returns CDR1 LGHNA and CDR2 YSLEER. The CDR3 is made up of 15 amino acids. Trimming shortened V by 7 bases and J by 6 bases, and 21 bases separated the two germline ends. The data were also submitted as part of a second study, on human thymus T cells. That source adds: The thymus was resected at corrective cardiac surgery.

This sequence joins TRBV4-3 and TRBJ1-2; D gene uncertain. What was sequenced was thymocytes. This clonotype originated in a boy younger than two with a congenital heart defect. This CDR3 reads CASNPFRFSLDGYTF. The CDR3 DNA is TGCGCCAGCAACCCTTTCAGATTTTCTTTGGATGGCTACACCTTC.